This TCR beta chain emerged from a study of post-analysis software for immune sequencing data. Overall study: Included courses were relapsing-remitting and secondary progressive multiple sclerosis; progressive-relapsing multiple sclerosis was also included.

The library was made from cDNA and included unique molecular identifiers. The authors obtained about 520,000 cDNA molecules from approximately 0.91 to 9.4 million T cells. TCRdb re-called the PCR reads with MiXCR, one entry per CDR3 protein. The sample carries some 500,000 distinct CDR3 sequences, roughly 46% recorded once. Germline V CDR1 and CDR2: SGDLS, YYNGEE. V gave up 3 bases and J gave up 3 bases, with 13 bases separating them. The CDR3 totals 15 residues. Turning to this clonotype: Its antigen is undetermined.

Study-wide points: When the samples were clustered directly with F measure, those that had been prepared in the same batch showed strong co-clustering. Relative to controls, patients had about five TRBV segments at higher frequency, with TRBV5-6, TRBV5-1 and TRBV20-1 among these. When compared against controls, multiple sclerosis patients showed significantly lower normalized Chao1 diversity.

Sample: blood. The rearrangement joins TRBV9 to TRBJ2-1; D might be TRBD1 (7 bases). This TCR was recovered from a girl between 10 and 17 years old with multiple sclerosis. The CDR3, as DNA: TGTGCCAGCAGCGGTGCGGGACAGAACTACAATGAGCAGTTCTTC. Protein sequence: CASSGAGQNYNEQFF.